This is a list of T cell receptor beta chains from one sample in a study of blood T cell repertoires in COVID-19. Assay used: immunoSEQ multiplex PCR; TCRdb lists only in-frame clones, some missing. This sample has roughly 320,000 clones, with 75% to 85% found just once. Sequences were obtained from peripheral blood. The origin of the receptors is a human donor in a cohort sampled during active COVID-19. CDR3s include the opening cysteine and the closing phenylalanine or tryptophan. Each record gives: clone size, D gene, V gene, CDR3 length, J gene, CDR3 protein, CDR3 DNA. D genes are given only for firm matches. The listing skips clone size in some rows; elsewhere it reads once, few, many or a size class.

clone size: NA
D gene: NA
V gene: TRBV7-2
CDR3 length: 15
J gene: TRBJ2-7
CDR3 protein: CASSLGAYGHYEQYF
CDR3 DNA: TGTGCCAGCAGCTTAGGAGCGTATGGTCACTACGAGCAGTACTTC

clone size: NA
D gene: TRBD1
V gene: TRBV9
CDR3 length: 14
J gene: TRBJ1-1
CDR3 protein: CASNPGQQDTEAFF
CDR3 DNA: TGTGCCAGCAATCCGGGACAGCAAGACACTGAAGCTTTCTTT

clone size: NA
D gene: NA
V gene: TRBV7-9
CDR3 length: 14
J gene: TRBJ2-3
CDR3 protein: CASSSPTSTDTQYF
CDR3 DNA: TGTGCCAGCAGCTCTCCAACTAGCACAGATACGCAGTATTTT

clone size: few
D gene: NA
V gene: TRBV10-2
CDR3 length: 14
J gene: TRBJ2-7
CDR3 protein: CASSEASLTYEQYF
CDR3 DNA: TGCGCCAGCAGTGAAGCTTCCCTCACCTACGAGCAGTACTTC

clone size: few
D gene: NA
V gene: TRBV3-1/TRBV3-2
CDR3 length: 11
J gene: TRBJ2-1
CDR3 protein: CASRVGGREFF
CDR3 DNA: TGTGCCAGCAGGGTAGGAGGGCGCGAGTTCTTC

clone size: NA
D gene: TRBD1
V gene: TRBV27
CDR3 length: 17
J gene: TRBJ2-4
CDR3 protein: CASSLSRTGQAKNIQYF
CDR3 DNA: TGTGCCAGCAGTTTATCCCGGACAGGGCAAGCCAAAAACATTCAGTACTTC

clone size: NA
D gene: TRBD2
V gene: TRBV27
CDR3 length: 16
J gene: TRBJ2-7
CDR3 protein: CASRPLAGGISYEQYF
CDR3 DNA: TGTGCCAGCAGACCTCTAGCGGGGGGGATCTCCTACGAGCAGTACTTC

clone size: NA
D gene: TRBD2
V gene: TRBV11-2
CDR3 length: 18
J gene: TRBJ2-3
CDR3 protein: CASSLDWTSGGGTDTQYF
CDR3 DNA: TGTGCCAGCAGCTTAGACTGGACTAGCGGGGGGGGCACAGATACGCAGTATTTT

clone size: few
D gene: NA
V gene: TRBV10-3
CDR3 length: 15
J gene: TRBJ1-4
CDR3 protein: CAISESRKQGEKLFF
CDR3 DNA: TGTGCCATCAGTGAGAGTCGCAAGCAGGGTGAAAAACTGTTTTTT

clone size: many
D gene: NA
V gene: TRBV4-2
CDR3 length: 16
J gene: TRBJ2-1
CDR3 protein: CASSQAPQGSYNEQFF
CDR3 DNA: TGTGCCAGCAGCCAAGCCCCCCAGGGCTCCTACAATGAGCAGTTCTTC

clone size: NA
D gene: NA
V gene: TRBV4-1
CDR3 length: 16
J gene: TRBJ2-7
CDR3 protein: CASSLNSRTVSYEQYF
CDR3 DNA: TGCGCCAGCAGCCTAAATTCACGGACAGTCTCCTACGAGCAGTACTTC

clone size: NA
D gene: NA
V gene: TRBV5-6
CDR3 length: 15
J gene: TRBJ1-3
CDR3 protein: CASSSTDNSGNTIYF
CDR3 DNA: TGTGCCAGCAGCTCAACAGATAACTCTGGAAACACCATATATTTT

clone size: NA
D gene: TRBD2
V gene: TRBV5-5
CDR3 length: 13
J gene: TRBJ2-7
CDR3 protein: CASSLGLGGEQYF
CDR3 DNA: TGTGCCAGCAGCTTAGGACTAGGTGGCGAGCAGTACTTC

clone size: NA
D gene: NA
V gene: TRBV5-6
CDR3 length: 14
J gene: TRBJ1-5
CDR3 protein: CASSLGQGEQPQHF
CDR3 DNA: TGTGCCAGCAGCTTGGGGCAGGGCGAGCAGCCCCAGCATTTT

clone size: NA
D gene: NA
V gene: TRBV18
CDR3 length: 13
J gene: TRBJ2-5
CDR3 protein: CASSPGPVETQYF
CDR3 DNA: TGTGCCAGCTCACCGGGGCCGGTCGAGACCCAGTACTTC

clone size: NA
D gene: NA
V gene: TRBV10-3
CDR3 length: 20
J gene: TRBJ1-6
CDR3 protein: CAISKSPTGPHSSYNSPLHF
CDR3 DNA: TGTGCCATCAGTAAATCCCCTACAGGACCCCACAGCTCCTATAATTCACCCCTCCACTTT

clone size: once
D gene: TRBD2
V gene: TRBV5-1
CDR3 length: 16
J gene: TRBJ2-1
CDR3 protein: CASSPSLAGSYNEQFF
CDR3 DNA: TGCGCCAGCAGCCCCTCCCTAGCGGGGTCATACAATGAGCAGTTCTTC

clone size: few
D gene: TRBD2
V gene: TRBV10-3
CDR3 length: 17
J gene: TRBJ2-7
CDR3 protein: CAISTTSGGAKAYEQYF
CDR3 DNA: TGTGCCATCAGTACTACTAGCGGGGGGGCGAAGGCCTACGAGCAGTACTTC

clone size: NA
D gene: NA
V gene: TRBV12-3/TRBV12-4
CDR3 length: 12
J gene: TRBJ1-5
CDR3 protein: CASSLGVQPQHF
CDR3 DNA: TGTGCCAGCAGTTTAGGAGTTCAGCCCCAGCATTTT

clone size: NA
D gene: TRBD1
V gene: TRBV7-3
CDR3 length: 17
J gene: TRBJ1-5
CDR3 protein: CASRRQGWILPDQPQHF
CDR3 DNA: TGTGCCAGCAGACGACAGGGTTGGATACTTCCCGATCAGCCCCAGCATTTT

clone size: NA
D gene: TRBD1
V gene: TRBV19
CDR3 length: 14
J gene: TRBJ1-1
CDR3 protein: CASSTTGLGTEAFF
CDR3 DNA: TGTGCCAGTAGTACGACAGGGCTGGGGACTGAAGCTTTCTTT

clone size: NA
D gene: NA
V gene: TRBV19
CDR3 length: 15
J gene: TRBJ1-4
CDR3 protein: CASSAGGRNNEKLFF
CDR3 DNA: TGTGCCAGTAGCGCCGGGGGTCGGAATAATGAAAAACTGTTTTTT

clone size: NA
D gene: TRBD1
V gene: TRBV7-3
CDR3 length: 15
J gene: TRBJ2-1
CDR3 protein: CASSPQGAGYNEQFF
CDR3 DNA: TGTGCCAGCAGCCCGCAGGGGGCCGGCTACAATGAGCAGTTCTTC

clone size: NA
D gene: TRBD2
V gene: TRBV24-1
CDR3 length: 13
J gene: TRBJ2-1
CDR3 protein: CATTRGGNNEQFF
CDR3 DNA: TGTGCCACCACCCGCGGGGGTAACAATGAGCAGTTCTTC

clone size: many
D gene: NA
V gene: TRBV6-5
CDR3 length: 14
J gene: TRBJ2-2
CDR3 protein: CASSYSPLQGELFF
CDR3 DNA: TGTGCCAGCAGTTACTCGCCCCTACAGGGGGAGCTGTTTTTT

clone size: NA
D gene: TRBD1
V gene: TRBV6-5
CDR3 length: 14
J gene: TRBJ2-7
CDR3 protein: CASSSDRVGYEQYF
CDR3 DNA: TGTGCCAGCAGCTCTGACAGGGTGGGCTACGAGCAGTACTTC

clone size: NA
D gene: TRBD1
V gene: TRBV27
CDR3 length: 13
J gene: TRBJ2-4
CDR3 protein: CASSRGQQNIQYF
CDR3 DNA: TGTGCCAGCAGCAGGGGACAGCAAAACATTCAGTACTTC

clone size: few
D gene: NA
V gene: TRBV9
CDR3 length: 15
J gene: TRBJ2-2
CDR3 protein: CASSVVGPGTGELFF
CDR3 DNA: TGTGCCAGCAGCGTAGTGGGGCCTGGCACCGGGGAGCTGTTTTTT

clone size: NA
D gene: NA
V gene: TRBV4-1
CDR3 length: 15
J gene: TRBJ2-7
CDR3 protein: CASSPVGGAFYEQYF
CDR3 DNA: TGCGCCAGCAGCCCAGTGGGGGGGGCCTTCTACGAGCAGTACTTC

clone size: once
D gene: NA
V gene: TRBV14
CDR3 length: 18
J gene: TRBJ2-2
CDR3 protein: CASSQDFSGPGDTGELFF
CDR3 DNA: TGTGCCAGCAGCCAAGATTTCTCGGGACCGGGGGACACCGGGGAGCTGTTTTTT

clone size: NA
D gene: NA
V gene: TRBV7-3
CDR3 length: 11
J gene: TRBJ2-5
CDR3 protein: CASSSGETQYF
CDR3 DNA: TGTGCCAGCAGCTCGGGGGAGACCCAGTACTTC

clone size: NA
D gene: NA
V gene: TRBV27
CDR3 length: 12
J gene: TRBJ1-2
CDR3 protein: CASRKQNYGYTF
CDR3 DNA: TGTGCCAGCAGGAAACAGAACTATGGCTACACCTTC

clone size: NA
D gene: TRBD1
V gene: TRBV18
CDR3 length: 15
J gene: TRBJ1-4
CDR3 protein: CASSPPGQTRQKLFF
CDR3 DNA: TGTGCCAGCTCACCACCGGGACAGACAAGACAAAAACTGTTTTTT

clone size: NA
D gene: TRBD1
V gene: TRBV5-1
CDR3 length: 15
J gene: TRBJ1-2
CDR3 protein: CASRPGQGNGYGYTF
CDR3 DNA: TGCGCCAGCAGACCGGGACAGGGTAACGGCTATGGCTACACCTTC

clone size: NA
D gene: NA
V gene: TRBV11-2
CDR3 length: 12
J gene: TRBJ2-1
CDR3 protein: CASSLEANEQFF
CDR3 DNA: TGTGCCAGCAGCTTAGAAGCCAATGAGCAGTTCTTC

clone size: NA
D gene: NA
V gene: TRBV29-1
CDR3 length: 14
J gene: TRBJ2-1
CDR3 protein: CSVGPYTVYNEQFF
CDR3 DNA: TGCAGCGTTGGCCCCTATACAGTTTACAATGAGCAGTTCTTC

clone size: few
D gene: TRBD2
V gene: TRBV6-2/TRBV6-3
CDR3 length: 15
J gene: TRBJ2-1
CDR3 protein: CASSYLQRGYNEQFF
CDR3 DNA: TGTGCCAGCAGTTACCTCCAGCGGGGGTACAATGAGCAGTTCTTC

clone size: NA
D gene: NA
V gene: TRBV5-1
CDR3 length: 12
J gene: TRBJ2-7
CDR3 protein: CASRSGAYEQYF
CDR3 DNA: TGCGCCAGCAGATCCGGGGCCTACGAGCAGTACTTC

clone size: NA
D gene: TRBD1
V gene: TRBV4-2
CDR3 length: 17
J gene: TRBJ2-2
CDR3 protein: CASSQGQGAADTGELFF
CDR3 DNA: TGTGCCAGCAGCCAAGGACAGGGGGCGGCCGACACCGGGGAGCTGTTTTTT

clone size: NA
D gene: NA
V gene: TRBV2
CDR3 length: 12
J gene: TRBJ1-1
CDR3 protein: CASIRRGTEAFF
CDR3 DNA: TGTGCCAGCATCCGGCGGGGTACTGAAGCTTTCTTT

clone size: NA
D gene: NA
V gene: TRBV5-6
CDR3 length: 11
J gene: TRBJ1-2
CDR3 protein: CASNSGYGYTF
CDR3 DNA: TGTGCCAGCAACTCGGGCTATGGCTACACCTTC

clone size: NA
D gene: NA
V gene: TRBV18
CDR3 length: 12
J gene: TRBJ2-1
CDR3 protein: CASSGTYNEQFF
CDR3 DNA: TGTGCCAGCTCTGGGACTTACAATGAGCAGTTCTTC

clone size: NA
D gene: NA
V gene: TRBV12-5
CDR3 length: 16
J gene: TRBJ2-1
CDR3 protein: CASGLAQGVVYNEQFF
CDR3 DNA: TGTGCTAGTGGTTTGGCACAGGGTGTGGTGTACAATGAGCAGTTCTTC

clone size: few
D gene: NA
V gene: TRBV5-1
CDR3 length: 16
J gene: TRBJ2-1
CDR3 protein: CASSLGHGESYNEQFF
CDR3 DNA: TGCGCCAGCAGCTTGGGCCACGGGGAATCCTACAATGAGCAGTTCTTC

clone size: NA
D gene: TRBD1
V gene: TRBV6-5
CDR3 length: 13
J gene: TRBJ1-1
CDR3 protein: CASSLGTETEAFF
CDR3 DNA: TGTGCCAGCAGTTTAGGGACAGAGACTGAAGCTTTCTTT

clone size: NA
D gene: NA
V gene: TRBV24-1
CDR3 length: 15
J gene: TRBJ2-7
CDR3 protein: CATSDGALSSYEQYF
CDR3 DNA: TGTGCCACCAGTGATGGGGCGTTGAGCTCCTACGAGCAGTACTTC

clone size: NA
D gene: TRBD2
V gene: TRBV25-1
CDR3 length: 15
J gene: TRBJ2-1
CDR3 protein: CASSQAGGVYNEQFF
CDR3 DNA: TGTGCCAGCAGTCAAGCGGGGGGCGTGTACAATGAGCAGTTCTTC

clone size: NA
D gene: TRBD2
V gene: TRBV3-1/TRBV3-2
CDR3 length: 16
J gene: TRBJ2-2
CDR3 protein: CASSRQSGGLTGELFF
CDR3 DNA: TGTGCCAGCAGCAGACAAAGCGGGGGGTTAACCGGGGAGCTGTTTTTT

clone size: NA
D gene: TRBD2
V gene: TRBV6-5
CDR3 length: 15
J gene: TRBJ2-1
CDR3 protein: CASSFSGGSYNEQFF
CDR3 DNA: TGTGCCAGCAGTTTTAGCGGGGGGTCCTACAATGAGCAGTTCTTC

clone size: NA
D gene: TRBD1
V gene: TRBV11-3
CDR3 length: 16
J gene: TRBJ1-1
CDR3 protein: CASSPGGLDRGSEAFF
CDR3 DNA: TGTGCCAGCAGCCCTGGGGGATTGGACAGGGGCTCTGAAGCTTTCTTT

clone size: NA
D gene: TRBD1
V gene: TRBV11-3
CDR3 length: 20
J gene: TRBJ1-6
CDR3 protein: CASRPVRDREVRSYNSPLHF
CDR3 DNA: TGTGCCAGCAGGCCAGTACGGGACAGGGAAGTTAGGTCCTATAATTCACCCCTCCACTTT

clone size: once
D gene: TRBD1
V gene: TRBV7-3
CDR3 length: 14
J gene: TRBJ2-3
CDR3 protein: CASSPDRDPDTQYF
CDR3 DNA: TGTGCCAGCAGCCCAGACAGGGACCCAGATACGCAGTATTTT

clone size: NA
D gene: TRBD1
V gene: TRBV11-3
CDR3 length: 14
J gene: TRBJ2-7
CDR3 protein: CASSPGQGAYEQYF
CDR3 DNA: TGTGCCAGCAGCCCTGGACAGGGGGCGTACGAGCAGTACTTC

clone size: NA
D gene: NA
V gene: TRBV5-1
CDR3 length: 13
J gene: TRBJ2-5
CDR3 protein: CASSLGGEETQYF
CDR3 DNA: TGCGCCAGCAGCTTGGGAGGAGAAGAGACCCAGTACTTC